Presented here are 30 T cell receptor beta chains from one specimen sequenced in a study of shared clonotypes between healthy human individuals. TCRdb's table, derived via immunoSEQ multiplex PCR, lists solely in-frame clones and lacks some. The table has about 1 million clones, about 80% seen once. The specimen was memory CD4+ T cells sorted from blood. The subset denotes: CD45RA-negative fraction. These receptor sequences come from a young man in good health.

The chain employs TRBV30 and TRBJ2-3, with D unresolved. V was cut by 2 bases and J by 2 bases, with 14 bases left in between. The CDR3 sequence is 15 residues long. Germline CDR1 reads GTSNPN; CDR2 reads SVGIG (reference sequence). The CDR3 loop is CAWSNGRINTDTQYF. The CDR3 region has the DNA TGTGCCTGGAGTAATGGTCGGATAAACACAGATACGCAGTATTTT.

V is TRBV13 and J is TRBJ2-7, with a possible D match to TRBD2 (7 bases). CDR3 length equals 14 residues. The V and J ends lost 1 base and 2 bases respectively, with 9 bases between them. Germline loops: CDR1 PRHDT, CDR2 FYEKMQ (reference sequence). The CDR3 loop is CASSLEGGPYEQYF. CDR3 sequence (DNA): TGTGCCAGCAGCTTAGAGGGGGGGCCCTACGAGCAGTACTTC.

This rearrangement joins TRBV7-2 to TRBJ2-7; 7 bases are a match to TRBD2. This CDR3 is built from 18 residues. The V and J ends lost 4 bases and 1 base, in that order; junction bases with no gene match: 16. Germline assignment: CDR1 SGHTA and CDR2 FQGNSA. The CDR3 reads CASSSPGDWAGDSYEQYF. The DNA of the CDR3 is TGTGCCAGCAGCTCCCCAGGCGATTGGGCGGGGGATTCCTACGAGCAGTACTTC.

This sequence joins TRBV5-6 and TRBJ1-5; TRBD1 might be the D (5 bases). V lost 3 bases to trimming and J lost 1 base, with 8 bases between them. The CDR3 is made up of 14 amino acids. Germline V gives CDR1 SGHDT, CDR2 YYEEEE. The CDR3 DNA is TGTGCCAGCAGCTGGGGGGAAAGCAATCAGCCCCAGCATTTT. Translation: CASSWGESNQPQHF.

The V and J genes are TRBV4-3 and TRBJ2-3; weak D call: TRBD2 (6 bases). The V and J ends lost 2 bases and 5 bases respectively, with 14 bases between them. The CDR3 covers 15 residues. Germline V CDR1 and CDR2: LGHNA, YSLEER. The CDR3 sequence: CASSQWYGSGDTQYF. CDR3 bases: TGCGCCAGCAGCCAATGGTACGGGAGTGGAGATACGCAGTATTTT.

This clone was found many times. The V call is TRBV10-3, the J call TRBJ2-1, with D possibly TRBD1 on 5 matching bases. Germline assignment: CDR1 ENHRY and CDR2 SYGVKD. The CDR3 totals 14 residues. The V end lost 7 bases, the J end lost 3 bases, and 13 bases lay between the germline ends. CDR3: CAIIFSDIYNEQFF. CDR3 in DNA: TGTGCCATCATTTTCTCGGACATCTACAATGAGCAGTTCTTC.

The genes are TRBV30 and TRBJ1-4, with a tentative D call TRBD1 (5 bases). The CDR3 length is 13 residues. Germline CDR1 GTSNPN, CDR2 SVGIG (reference sequence). With 3 bases removed from V and 9 bases from J, the gap between germline ends came to 14 bases. The CDR3 reads CAWRIKLGQKLFF. DNA of the CDR3: TGTGCCTGGAGGATTAAACTGGGACAAAAACTGTTTTTT.

The CDR3 DNA reads as TGCGCCAGCAGCTTCCTGGGGACGGGCGCAGAGACCCAGTACTTC. It translates to CASSFLGTGAETQYF. The chain uses TRBV5-1 and TRBJ2-5; D is possibly TRBD1 or TRBD2 (5 bases each). The CDR3 is 15 residues long. From germline, CDR1 is SGHRS and CDR2 YFSETQ. V lost 2 bases to trimming and J lost 4 bases, with 15 bases between them.

This chain connects TRBV7-8 to TRBJ2-1; D remains ambiguous. The CDR3 sequence is 14 residues long. CDR1 and CDR2 (germline): SGHVS, FQNEAQ. Trimming took 7 bases from V and 0 from J, leaving 10 bases between them. The CDR3, as DNA: TGTGCCAGCATGGTGCGCAGCTCCTACAATGAGCAGTTCTTC. Translating it yields CASMVRSSYNEQFF.

The CDR3 region has the DNA TGTGCCAGCAGCCGCATGGGGAAGACGGCAGAGACCCAGTACTTC. Its protein product is CASSRMGKTAETQYF. The chain links TRBV14 to TRBJ2-5; D is unresolved. Trimming took 4 bases from V and 4 from J, leaving 16 bases between them. This CDR3 comprises 15 residues. Germline V gene data show CDR1 as SGHDN and CDR2 as FVKESK. The full variable domain, rest sourced from reference TRBV14 and TRBJ2-5, is EAGVTQFPSHSVIEKGQTVTLRCDPISGHDNLYWYRRVMGKEIKFLLHFVKESKQDESGMPNNRFLAERTGGTYSTLKVQPAELEDSGVYFCASSRMGKTAETQYFGPGTRLLVL.

The V call is TRBV6-6, the J call TRBJ2-1, with 7 bases that match TRBD2. This CDR3 region has 12 residues. The germline V gene has CDR1 MNHNY and CDR2 SVGAGI (reference sequence). V trimming: 7 bases; J trimming: 6 bases; junction bases outside the gene matches: 3. CDR3: CASNGGGNEQFF. CDR3 nucleotide sequence: TGTGCCAGCAACGGCGGGGGCAATGAGCAGTTCTTC.

V and J are TRBV2 and TRBJ1-6, with 7 positions matching TRBD1. V shed 6 bases, J shed 0 bases, and the junction held 2 bases outside the gene matches. The CDR3 loop spans 15 amino acids. Germline assignment: CDR1 SNHLY and CDR2 FYNNEI. The CDR3 reads CASRDRSSYNSPLHF. CDR3 in DNA: TGTGCCAGCAGGGACAGGAGCTCCTATAATTCACCCCTCCACTTT.

This chain uses TRBV6-5 with TRBJ1-1; D is possibly TRBD1 (5 bases). The CDR3 consists of 11 residues. In germline, CDR1 is MNHEY, CDR2 SVGAGI. V gave up 10 bases and J gave up 6 bases, with 12 bases separating them. The CDR3 is CATLGTAEAFF. As DNA, the CDR3 is TGTGCCACCTTAGGGACCGCTGAAGCTTTCTTT.

For this clone: This specimen includes other DNA sequences encoding the same CDR3. The rearrangement links TRBV7-8 to TRBJ2-3; tentatively, D is TRBD1 (6 bases). The germline V gene has CDR1 SGHVS and CDR2 FQNEAQ. With 1 base removed from V and 6 bases from J, the gap between germline ends came to 8 bases. This CDR3 comprises 13 residues. The CDR3 coding sequence is TGTGCCAGCAGCTTAGGGGGGCGGGATACGCAGTATTTT. This gives the protein CASSLGGRDTQYF.

The genes are TRBV27 and TRBJ2-7; TRBD1 agrees at 11 bases. Germline V gene lookup returns CDR1 MNHEY and CDR2 SMNVEV (reference sequence). CDR3 length equals 14 residues. The ends lost 4 bases at V and 2 bases at J; junction bases unmatched: 1. The CDR3 sequence: CASSSGQGAYEQYF. Here the CDR3 DNA reads TGTGCCAGCAGTTCGGGACAGGGGGCCTACGAGCAGTACTTC.

This chain connects TRBV5-4 to TRBJ2-3; D might be TRBD2 (6 bases). This CDR3 contains 12 residues. V was trimmed by 7 bases and J by 3 bases, leaving 9 bases between them. CDR1 is SGHNT and CDR2 is YYREEE in the germline V gene (reference sequence). This chain's CDR3 is CASGGNTDTQYF. CDR3 DNA sequence: TGTGCCAGCGGGGGGAATACAGATACGCAGTATTTT.

The chain employs TRBV11-3 and TRBJ2-3; 8 positions agree with TRBD2. Trimming took 3 bases from V and 6 from J; bases not matched to a gene: 5. This CDR3 is built from 14 residues. Germline V gives CDR1 SGHNT, CDR2 YENEEA. The CDR3 coding sequence is TGTGCCAGCAGCTTTTTCGGGGGGGATGATACGCAGTATTTT. Translated: CASSFFGGDDTQYF.

A word on this clone: Possible read error: a much larger clone is one base away. Additional DNA sequences in this sample encode the identical CDR3. The chain has TRBV5-1 and TRBJ2-7; D gene uncertain. The germline gives CDR1 SGHRS, CDR2 YFSETQ. The V gene lost 0 bases and the J gene lost 3 bases, with 4 bases spanning the gap. There are 12 residues in the CDR3. DNA for the CDR3: TGCGCCAGCAGCTTGGGGGACTACGAGCAGTACTTC. It translates to CASSLGDYEQYF. The variable domain in full, completed from reference TRBV5-1 and TRBJ2-7, reads KAGVTQTPRYLIKTRGQQVTLSCSPISGHRSVSWYQQTPGQGLQFLFEYFSETQRNKGNFPGRFSGRQFSNSRSEMNVSTLELGDSALYLCASSLGDYEQYFGPGTRLTVT.

V is TRBV15 and J is TRBJ2-5, with 8 bases fitting TRBD2. Losses at the gene ends were 4 bases for V and 5 bases for J; bases not matched to a gene: 15. The CDR3 sequence is 17 residues long. Germline loops: CDR1 LNHNV, CDR2 YYDKDF (reference sequence). CDR3 nucleotide sequence: TGTGCCACCAGCACGGGCCTCGGGACTAGGGTTGAGGAGACCCAGTACTTC. It is translated as CATSTGLGTRVEETQYF. The variable domain in full, completed from reference TRBV15 and TRBJ2-5, reads DAMVIQNPRYQVTQFGKPVTLSCSQTLNHNVMYWYQQKSSQAPKLLFHYYDKDFNNEADTPDNFQSRRPNTSFCFLDIRSPGLGDTAMYLCATSTGLGTRVEETQYFGPGTRLLVL.

The V gene is TRBV14, the J gene TRBJ2-6; D ambiguous. Trimming removed 6 bases from V and 0 bases from J, with 3 bases in between. This CDR3 has 13 amino acids. Germline CDR1 SGHDN, CDR2 FVKESK. This CDR3 reads CASRHSGANVLTF. Here the CDR3 DNA reads TGTGCCAGCAGGCACTCTGGGGCCAACGTCCTGACTTTC.

This clone was detected once. The chain combines TRBV19 with TRBJ2-5; 8 positions match TRBD1. V lost 1 base and J lost 4; bases outside the gene matches: 5. This CDR3 is 15 amino acids long. Germline V lookup: CDR1 LNHDA, CDR2 SQIVND (reference sequence). CDR3 DNA sequence: TGTGCCAGTAGTATAGGGGGACAGGTCCGAGAGACCCAGTACTTC. Its protein product is CASSIGGQVRETQYF.

The V call is TRBV6-1, the J call TRBJ2-5; 7 nucleotides align to TRBD2. This CDR3 comprises 13 residues. The germline gives CDR1 MNHNS, CDR2 SASEGT. V was pared by 4 bases and J by 2 bases, with 1 base of the junction left unmatched. In DNA, the CDR3 is TGTGCCAGCAGTGCGCGGGGGCAAGAGACCCAGTACTTC. Translating it yields CASSARGQETQYF.

This clone was seen only once. The rearrangement joins TRBV7-9 to TRBJ2-7, with a tentative D call TRBD1 (7 bases). Germline V gene data show CDR1 as SEHNR and CDR2 as FQNEAQ (reference sequence). Deletions cut 4 bases from V and 6 bases from J, with 16 bases between. The CDR3 runs 14 residues. The CDR3 DNA reads as TGTGCCAGCAGCTGGGATAGACAGGGAGGCGAGCAGTACTTC. Amino acids: CASSWDRQGGEQYF. The whole variable domain, filled in from reference TRBV7-9 and TRBJ2-7, reads DTGVSQNPRHKITKRGQNVTFRCDPISEHNRLYWYRQTLGQGPEFLTYFQNEAQLEKSRLLSDRFSAERPKGSFSTLEIQRTEQGDSAMYLCASSWDRQGGEQYFGPGTRLTVT.

V and J are TRBV5-1 and TRBJ1-6, with no clear D. V lost 1 base, J lost 3 bases, and 8 bases lay in between. The CDR3 has 15 residues. Looked up from germline, CDR1 is SGHRS and CDR2 is YFSETQ. CDR3 in amino acids: CASSLTDRYNSPLHF. CDR3 DNA: TGCGCCAGCAGCTTGACAGATCGCTATAATTCACCCCTCCACTTT.

V is TRBV15 and J is TRBJ1-2; TRBD1 matches at 7 bases. This CDR3 comprises 15 residues. The ends lost 3 bases at V and 4 bases at J; junction bases unmatched: 8. Per the germline V gene, CDR1 is LNHNV and CDR2 is YYDKDF (reference sequence). The CDR3 bases are TGTGCCACCAGCAGCGACAAGGGACAGCTCTATGGCTACACCTTC. Translated, it gives CATSSDKGQLYGYTF.

The CDR3 is CASSSVAGTFTGELFF. The DNA of the CDR3 is TGTGCCAGCAGCTCAGTAGCGGGGACCTTCACCGGGGAGCTGTTTTTT. The chain combines TRBV5-4 with TRBJ2-2, with 8 bases matching TRBD2. Germline values: CDR1 SGHNT, CDR2 YYREEE (reference sequence). V lost 3 bases and J lost 4; bases outside the gene matches: 8. This CDR3 contains 16 residues.

The chain recombines TRBV30 with TRBJ2-5, with 9 bases lining up with TRBD2. This CDR3 has 15 residues. Trimming cost V 4 bases and J 4 bases; bases outside gene matches: 10. CDR1 is GTSNPN and CDR2 is SVGIG in the germline V gene (reference sequence). The CDR3 DNA reads as TGTGCCTGGAACAGGAACGCGGGAGGGGGAGAGACCCAGTACTTC. This translates into CAWNRNAGGGETQYF. Full variable domain (outside the CDR3, taken from reference TRBV30 and TRBJ2-5): SQTIHQWPATLVQPVGSPLSLECTVEGTSNPNLYWYRQAAGRGLQLLFYSVGIGQISSEVPQNLSASRPQDRQFILSSKKLLLSDSGFYLCAWNRNAGGGETQYFGPGTRLLVL.

The chain employs TRBV4-1 and TRBJ1-2, with 12 bases aligning to TRBD1. The germline CDR1 and CDR2 sequences are MGHRA and YSYEKL. This CDR3 comprises 15 residues. After removal of 5 bases from V and 4 bases from J, the junction contained 5 bases not matched to a gene. The CDR3 here is CASSMGQGATYGYTF. CDR3 DNA sequence: TGCGCCAGCAGCATGGGACAGGGGGCCACCTATGGCTACACCTTC.

This chain uses TRBV7-9 with TRBJ2-5, with D unresolved. The CDR3 consists of 14 residues. The germline V gene has CDR1 SEHNR and CDR2 FQNEAQ (reference sequence). V lost 8 bases to trimming and J lost 3 bases, with 16 bases between them. As DNA, the CDR3 is TGTGCCAGCGGCACCCTCGATGGTAAAGAGACCCAGTACTTC. This encodes CASGTLDGKETQYF.

Turning to this clone: At the DNA level, this CDR3 is encoded by other sequences in the same sample as well. The gene calls are TRBV11-2 and TRBJ2-3; TRBD2 agrees at 7 bases. Germline V gives CDR1 SGHAT, CDR2 FQNNGV. V shed 0 bases, J shed 0 bases, and the junction held 0 bases outside the gene matches. The CDR3 is 15 residues long. The chain's CDR3 is CASSLDGGSTDTQYF. The CDR3 DNA sequence: TGTGCCAGCAGCTTAGACGGGGGGAGCACAGATACGCAGTATTTT.